These T cell receptor beta chains were read from a single sample in a study of blood T cells in healthy people across ages. A single record per CDR3 protein comes from TCRdb applying MiXCR to the 5' RACE reads. The sample consists of about a million distinct CDR3 sequences, roughly 48% of them appearing once. The sequenced material came from blood. These TCRs come from a young man in good health. The CDR3 runs from the conserved cysteine through the conserved F or W. The order of the fields is V gene, CDR3 length, J gene, clone size, D gene, CDR3 protein, CDR3 DNA. The D gene is left open where the match is weak. Some rows mark clone size as missing; the rest say once, few, many or name a class of expanded clone.

>TRBV6-5|20|TRBJ2-7|NA|NA
CASSYSIPIRTIGAYNEQYF
TGTGCCAGCAGTTACTCAATACCCATAAGGACTATCGGAGCCTACAATGAGCAGTACTTC
>TRBV9|14|TRBJ2-3|NA|NA
CASSFKQGYDTQYF
TGTGCCAGCAGCTTTAAGCAGGGCTATGATACGCAGTATTTT
>TRBV3-1|13|TRBJ1-4|NA|NA
CASSTGQSMKLFF
TGTGCCAGCAGCACGGGACAATCCATGAAACTGTTTTTT
>TRBV4-2|12|TRBJ1-5|many|NA
CASSQDVQPQHF
TGTGCCAGCAGCCAAGATGTACAGCCCCAGCATTTT
>TRBV7-2|15|TRBJ1-5|NA|TRBD1
CASSKRTGGGQPQHF
TGTGCCAGCAGCAAGCGGACAGGTGGGGGACAGCCCCAGCATTTT
>TRBV5-5|15|TRBJ2-5|NA|TRBD2
CASSMGLAGQETQYF
TGTGCCAGCAGCATGGGACTAGCGGGGCAAGAGACCCAGTACTTC
>TRBV29-1|14|TRBJ2-1|few|TRBD2
CSVLGGISYNEQFF
TGCAGCGTTCTCGGGGGGATATCCTACAATGAGCAGTTCTTC
>TRBV15|14|TRBJ2-5|NA|NA
CATSRGGKGETQYF
TGTGCCACCAGCAGAGGGGGAAAAGGAGAGACCCAGTACTTC
>TRBV9|14|TRBJ2-7|few|NA
CASSGGPSSYEQYF
TGTGCCAGCAGCGGGGGACCGAGCTCCTACGAGCAGTACTTC
>TRBV5-4|16|TRBJ2-3|NA|NA
CASSTRTRQSTDTQYF
TGTGCCAGCAGCACCAGGACGCGGCAGAGCACAGATACGCAGTATTTT
>TRBV29-1|15|TRBJ2-3|many|TRBD2
CSDVSAGLAFDTQYF
TGCAGCGACGTGAGTGCGGGACTAGCTTTTGATACGCAGTATTTT
>TRBV7-2|14|TRBJ2-3|NA|NA
CASSTEGWGITQYF
TGTGCCAGCAGCACCGAAGGGTGGGGGATTACGCAGTATTTT
>TRBV2|12|TRBJ2-1|NA|NA
CASSGYQETQFF
TGTGCCAGCAGTGGCTATCAAGAGACCCAGTTCTTC
>TRBV28|15|TRBJ2-7|NA|NA
CASSWRGSMTYEQYF
TGTGCCAGCAGTTGGAGGGGGTCTATGACCTACGAGCAGTACTTC
>TRBV20-1|14|TRBJ2-1|NA|TRBD2
CSAASAGGYNEQFF
TGCAGTGCTGCTTCAGCGGGGGGCTACAATGAGCAGTTCTTC
>TRBV27|15|TRBJ1-4|NA|NA
CASSSQTDYNEKLFF
TGTGCCAGCAGTTCCCAGACAGATTATAATGAAAAACTGTTTTTT
>TRBV27|15|TRBJ1-5|NA|TRBD1
CASSLTGGHNQPQHF
TGTGCCAGCAGTTTGACAGGGGGTCACAATCAGCCCCAGCATTTT
>TRBV6-2/TRBV6-3|15|TRBJ2-3|NA|NA
CANSFEGRAADTQYF
TGTGCCAACAGTTTCGAGGGTAGAGCGGCAGATACGCAGTATTTT
>TRBV24-1|16|TRBJ2-3|NA|TRBD2
CATSDTLAGAADTQYF
TGTGCCACCAGTGATACGCTAGCGGGGGCGGCAGATACGCAGTATTTT
>TRBV11-3|15|TRBJ2-1|once|NA
CATQGGKSSYNEQFF
TGTGCCACCCAAGGAGGGAAGAGCTCCTACAATGAGCAGTTCTTC
>TRBV7-9|15|TRBJ2-5|NA|NA
CASSSSGLNKETQYF
TGTGCCAGCAGCTCCTCTGGACTCAACAAAGAGACCCAGTACTTC
>TRBV5-5|15|TRBJ2-1|NA|TRBD1
CASSLWGQGINEQFF
TGTGCCAGCAGCTTGTGGGGACAGGGAATTAATGAGCAGTTCTTC
>TRBV15|15|TRBJ2-7|NA|NA
CATSRDGNRVYEQYF
TGTGCCACCAGCAGAGATGGCAACAGGGTCTACGAGCAGTACTTC
>TRBV4-3|14|TRBJ2-1|NA|NA
CASSQGRQLNEQFF
TGCGCCAGCAGCCAAGGGCGACAGCTTAATGAGCAGTTCTTC
>TRBV12-3/TRBV12-4|13|TRBJ1-5|NA|NA
CASTQAVDQPQHF
TGTGCCAGCACCCAGGCGGTTGATCAGCCCCAGCATTTT
>TRBV6-2/TRBV6-3|14|TRBJ2-7|NA|NA
CASSFDLTSSEQYF
TGTGCCAGCAGTTTTGACCTTACGAGTTCAGAGCAGTACTTC
>TRBV27|13|TRBJ2-7|NA|NA
CASSLLGPNEQYF
TGTGCCAGCAGTTTATTGGGCCCCAACGAGCAGTACTTC
>TRBV20-1|13|TRBJ1-4|few|NA
CSARQQQYEKLFF
TGCAGCGCAAGGCAGCAACAATATGAAAAACTGTTTTTT
>TRBV7-2|13|TRBJ2-5|few|NA
CASVRALQETQYF
TGTGCCAGCGTTCGGGCGTTGCAAGAGACCCAGTACTTC
>TRBV11-2|14|TRBJ2-2|NA|NA
CASSLTTVPGELFF
TGTGCCAGCAGCTTAACAACGGTTCCCGGGGAGCTGTTTTTT
>TRBV4-1|14|TRBJ1-2|NA|NA
CASSQDQWSYGYTF
TGCGCCAGCAGCCAAGATCAGTGGTCCTATGGCTACACCTTC
>TRBV2|14|TRBJ1-2|NA|NA
CASIKTEALHGYTF
TGTGCCAGCATTAAAACGGAGGCCCTACATGGCTACACCTTC
>TRBV20-1|14|TRBJ1-1|few|NA
CSAGPGGVNTEAFF
TGCAGTGCGGGACCCGGGGGGGTGAACACTGAAGCTTTCTTT
>TRBV7-9|18|TRBJ2-3|NA|NA
CASSPTREGGNLGDTQYF
TGTGCCAGCAGCCCTACGCGTGAGGGGGGCAACCTGGGAGATACGCAGTATTTT
>TRBV20-1|12|TRBJ2-3|NA|NA
CSARHGRDTQYF
TGCAGTGCGAGACATGGGAGAGATACGCAGTATTTT